A selection of T cell receptor beta chains follows, all from one sample in a study of glioma-infiltrating T cells after dendritic cell vaccination. The method was immunoSEQ multiplex PCR; TCRdb's version includes in-frame clones alone and lacks a portion of them. The sample shows about 92,000 clones, approximately 84% of them seen only once. Sequenced here: blood, sampled before dendritic cell vaccination. Source of these receptors: a human donor with glioblastoma. Each CDR3 is given with its conserved first and last residue. A D gene is named only where the DNA matches it firmly. Clone size appears in some rows only: once, few, many, or a class for an expanded clone.

V gene	J gene	D gene	CDR3 length	clone size	CDR3 DNA	CDR3 protein
TRBV7-6	TRBJ2-5	NA	14	NA	TGTGCCAGCAGCCCAGTTCCCTTCCAAGAGACCCAGTACTTC	CASSPVPFQETQYF
TRBV6-5	TRBJ1-4	NA	14	NA	TGTGCCAGCAGACGGACAGAGTCTAATGAAAAACTGTTTTTT	CASRRTESNEKLFF
TRBV9	TRBJ2-1	TRBD2	16	NA	TGTGCCAGCAGCCCTAGCGGGCTTAGCTCCTACAATGAGCAGTTCTTC	CASSPSGLSSYNEQFF
TRBV7-3	TRBJ2-2	TRBD1	14	NA	TGTGCCAGCAGCTTAAGACAGGGGGCCGGGGAGCTGTTTTTT	CASSLRQGAGELFF
TRBV2	TRBJ1-6	TRBD1	13	NA	TGTGCCAGCTCGGGACAGTATAATTCACCCCTCCACTTT	CASSGQYNSPLHF
TRBV13	TRBJ2-7	TRBD1	14	NA	TGTGCCAGCAGCCAACCGGGACAGGGATACGAGCAGTACTTC	CASSQPGQGYEQYF
TRBV7-9	TRBJ2-2	TRBD2	16	NA	TGTGCCAGCAGCGCCACTAGCGGGAGTGGGACCGGGGAGCTGTTTTTT	CASSATSGSGTGELFF
TRBV27	TRBJ1-2	TRBD1	17	NA	TGTGCCAGCAGTCTCGGGACAGGGAGACCCTTAGACTATGGCTACACCTTC	CASSLGTGRPLDYGYTF
TRBV5-4	TRBJ1-2	TRBD1	14	few	TGTGCCAGCAGCGTGGGACAGACAAACTATGGCTACACCTTC	CASSVGQTNYGYTF
TRBV29-1	TRBJ2-3	TRBD1	15	NA	TGCAGCGTTGAAGGGCGACAGGGGAGCACAGATACGCAGTATTTT	CSVEGRQGSTDTQYF
TRBV5-6	TRBJ2-1	TRBD1	14	NA	TGTGCCAGCAGCCAAACCGGACAGGGCAATGAGCAGTTCTTC	CASSQTGQGNEQFF
TRBV27	TRBJ1-1	NA	14	NA	TGTGCCAGCAGCAGGGTACCTATGAACACTGAAGCTTTCTTT	CASSRVPMNTEAFF
TRBV19	TRBJ2-7	NA	14	NA	TGTGCCAGTAGTATGAGGGAACCACCCTACGAGCAGTACTTC	CASSMREPPYEQYF
TRBV28	TRBJ2-5	TRBD2	15	NA	TGTGCCAGCAGTTCACTAGCGGGAGGGTTAGAGACCCAGTACTTC	CASSSLAGGLETQYF
TRBV5-1	TRBJ2-6	TRBD1	18	NA	TGCGCCAGCAGCCCGACGGGACAGGGGGCCGCTGGGGCCAACGTCCTGACTTTC	CASSPTGQGAAGANVLTF
TRBV28	TRBJ2-3	TRBD2	19	NA	TGTGCCAGCAGTTCGGGCCTAGGGACTAGCGGGTACATGATTGGTACGCAGTATTTT	CASSSGLGTSGYMIGTQYF
TRBV7-2	TRBJ1-1	NA	12	NA	TGTGCCAGCAGCCCACTACGTTTTGGAGCTTTCTTT	CASSPLRFGAFF
TRBV7-2	TRBJ2-6	TRBD1	16	NA	TGTGCCAGCAGCTTACATACAGGGGCTGGGGCCAACGTCCTGACTTTC	CASSLHTGAGANVLTF
TRBV11-2	TRBJ1-3	NA	16	NA	TGTGCCAGCAGCTTAGGGGCCGGAAAGTCTGGAAACACCATATATTTT	CASSLGAGKSGNTIYF
TRBV27	TRBJ2-7	TRBD1	14	NA	TGTGCCAGCACCCTTGGACAGGTAAATGACGAGCAGTACTTC	CASTLGQVNDEQYF
TRBV18	TRBJ2-7	NA	14	NA	TGTGCCAGCTCACCCGGGGTAGCGCTATACGAGCAGTACTTC	CASSPGVALYEQYF
TRBV28	TRBJ2-5	TRBD2	15	NA	TGTGCCAGCAGTGACTCACTAGCGGGAGTAGAGACCCAGTACTTC	CASSDSLAGVETQYF
TRBV4-2	TRBJ2-7	TRBD1	13	NA	TGTGCCAGCAGCCAACGGACAGGGTTCGAGCAGTACTTC	CASSQRTGFEQYF
TRBV13	TRBJ2-7	TRBD1	15	once	TGTGCCAGCAGGCTTCAGGGACAGAACCCCTACGAGCAGTACTTC	CASRLQGQNPYEQYF
TRBV7-6	TRBJ1-5	NA	16	NA	TGTGCCAGCAGCCTCGGGGGAGGCAGGACCAATCAGCCCCAGCATTTT	CASSLGGGRTNQPQHF
TRBV19	TRBJ2-7	NA	13	once	TGTGCCACATCCGGGACTGGGACCTACGAGCAGTACTTC	CATSGTGTYEQYF
TRBV19	TRBJ2-7	TRBD1	15	few	TGTGCCAGTAGTAATTTGGGACAGGGGATTTACGAGCAGTACTTC	CASSNLGQGIYEQYF
TRBV7-2	TRBJ2-5	TRBD1	13	NA	TGTGCCAGCAGCCCGGGACAGCAAGAGACCCAGTACTTC	CASSPGQQETQYF
TRBV15	TRBJ2-7	TRBD2	17	NA	TGTGCCACCAGCAGAGTTACGGGAGGGCCCAGCTCCTACGAGCAGTACTTC	CATSRVTGGPSSYEQYF
TRBV15	TRBJ2-7	TRBD2	16	NA	TGTGCCACCAGCAGAGTTAGGACTAGCGGGAGGAACGAGCAGTACTTC	CATSRVRTSGRNEQYF
TRBV18	TRBJ1-3	NA	15	NA	TGTGCCACCTCACCCCCGAGACAGGATGGAAACACCATATATTTT	CATSPPRQDGNTIYF
TRBV5-1	TRBJ1-3	NA	13	once	TGCGCCAGCAGCGAACCCTATGGAAACACCATATATTTT	CASSEPYGNTIYF
TRBV13	TRBJ1-1	NA	11	NA	TGTGCCAGCAGCCTGGGGGGGATTGCTTTCTTT	CASSLGGIAFF
TRBV6-1	TRBJ2-7	NA	12	NA	TGTGCCGGGGGAGGACCCGCCTACGAGCAGTACTTC	CAGGGPAYEQYF
TRBV7-9	TRBJ2-1	TRBD1	14	once	TGTGCCAGCAGCCCACGAGACAGGGACAATGAGCAGTTCTTC	CASSPRDRDNEQFF
TRBV29-1	TRBJ2-3	NA	15	NA	TGCAGCGTTGAAGGGCAGGGAATAGGAGCAGATACGCAGTATTTT	CSVEGQGIGADTQYF
TRBV28	TRBJ2-5	TRBD2	16	NA	TGTGCCAGCAGTTGCCCTAGCGGAACCATCCAAGAGACCCAGTACTTC	CASSCPSGTIQETQYF
TRBV5-4	TRBJ2-3	NA	16	once	TGTGCCAGCAGCTTGGGGGCAGGTGTTTTGGCGGATACGCAGTATTTT	CASSLGAGVLADTQYF
TRBV10-3	TRBJ2-3	TRBD1	14	NA	TGTGCCATCAGTGGGACAGGTCGCACAGATACGCAGTATTTT	CAISGTGRTDTQYF
TRBV9	TRBJ2-4	NA	14	NA	TGTGCCAGCAGCCCCGGGTCAGCCAAAAACATTCAGTACTTC	CASSPGSAKNIQYF
TRBV29-1	TRBJ2-1	TRBD2	14	NA	TGCAGCGTCGTTCTAGCGGCCTCCTACAATGAGCAGTTCTTC	CSVVLAASYNEQFF
TRBV9	TRBJ2-7	NA	15	once	TGTGCCAGCAGCGCTGCTAGCGACCCCCCCGCCCAGCAGTACTTC	CASSAASDPPAQQYF
TRBV4-1	TRBJ1-1	NA	15	NA	TGCGCCAGCAGCCAAGGCCCAGGGGCGAACACTGAAGCTTTCTTT	CASSQGPGANTEAFF
TRBV4-3	TRBJ2-7	NA	16	NA	TGCGCCAGCAGCCAAGATCGCGGGGGCGCGTCCAACGAGCAGTACTTC	CASSQDRGGASNEQYF
TRBV6-5	TRBJ2-3	TRBD2	15	few	TGTGCCAGCAGGCTAGCGGGGGGGGATCCAGATACGCAGTATTTT	CASRLAGGDPDTQYF
TRBV6-1	TRBJ2-2	NA	13	NA	TGTGCCAGCAGTGAATCGGGAACAGGGGAGCTGTTTTTT	CASSESGTGELFF
TRBV27	TRBJ2-7	NA	13	few	TGTGCCAGCAGTGGGTCATCGAGAGGCGAGCAGTACTTC	CASSGSSRGEQYF
TRBV27	TRBJ2-7	NA	12	few	TGTGCCAGCAGTACTAGGCAGACACGGCAGTACTTC	CASSTRQTRQYF
TRBV6-1	TRBJ2-3	NA	15	NA	TGTGCCAGCAGTGAAGCGGCAGGGGAAGCAGATACGCAGTATTTT	CASSEAAGEADTQYF